These 30 T cell receptor beta chains came from one sample sequenced in a study of shared clonotypes between healthy human individuals. Positively selected for CCR7, the CD45RO-negative cells used as naive CD8 cells excluded terminally differentiated effector memory CD45RA+ cells. Profiling relied on immunoSEQ multiplex PCR, and the TCRdb table lists in-frame clones only, not all of them. The sample contains about 2.2 million clones, 80% to 95% of which appear only once. Sequencing used naive CD8+ T cells from PBMCs. The origin of the receptors is a man aged 18 to 29 in good health. Some clones in this sample may be carry-over from other donors' samples.

V usage is TRBV28 and J usage is TRBJ2-7; a possible D gene is TRBD1 (7 bases). The V gene lost 7 bases and the J gene lost 2 bases, with 15 bases spanning the gap. The CDR3 extends over 14 amino acids. Germline V gene lookup returns CDR1 MDHEN and CDR2 SYDVKM. In DNA, the CDR3 is TGTGCCAGCACGACCCAGGGGGGTACCTACGAGCAGTACTTC. Protein: CASTTQGGTYEQYF.

The chain combines TRBV28 with TRBJ1-2; D is undetermined. The CDR3 is made up of 15 amino acids. From germline, CDR1 is MDHEN and CDR2 SYDVKM. The V end was cut by 5 bases, the J end by 8 bases, with 21 bases between. CDR3 DNA sequence: TGTGCCAGCAGTCCGCTATTTCAGGCCGCCGACGGCTACACCTTC. Its protein product is CASSPLFQAADGYTF.

The chain uses TRBV5-8 and TRBJ1-4, with TRBD1 as a possible D gene (5 bases). The CDR3 has 15 residues. Germline CDR1 reads SGHTS; CDR2 reads YDEGEE. The germline V and J ends were trimmed by 0 bases and 13 bases, with 19 bases remaining between them. The CDR3, as DNA: TGTGCCAGCAGCTTGGAGGGACGGCTGAGTGAGGCACTGTTTTTT. It is translated as CASSLEGRLSEALFF.

V gene TRBV7-8 combines with J gene TRBJ2-1, with TRBD2 matching over 9 bases. Germline CDR1 and CDR2: SGHVS and FQNEAQ. CDR3 size: 17 residues. V lost 2 bases and J lost 2; bases outside the gene matches: 7. The CDR3 coding sequence is TGTGCCAGCAGCTTATGGCGGGCGGGAGGGCCCTACAATGAGCAGTTCTTC. Amino acid sequence: CASSLWRAGGPYNEQFF.

The chain carries TRBV14 and TRBJ1-2; 7 bases map to TRBD1. V trimming: 6 bases; J trimming: 4 bases; junction bases outside the gene matches: 5. The germline V gene has CDR1 SGHDN and CDR2 FVKESK. The CDR3 runs to 13 residues. The CDR3 bases are TGTGCCAGCAGTCAGGGGGAGCCCTATGGCTACACCTTC. It yields the protein CASSQGEPYGYTF.

V and J are TRBV7-9 and TRBJ2-1, with TRBD2 matching 8 bases. The V segment lost 5 bases and the J segment 7 bases; nucleotides outside the gene matches: 10. This CDR3 is built from 15 residues. The germline V gene has CDR1 SEHNR and CDR2 FQNEAQ (reference sequence). Written as DNA, the CDR3 is TGTGCCAGCAGCCCCCTTACCGGGACTAGGAATGAGCAGTTCTTC. This gives the protein CASSPLTGTRNEQFF.

About this clone itself: The sample contains more than one DNA sequence encoding this CDR3. The chain employs TRBV5-4 and TRBJ2-7, with unresolved D. This CDR3 contains 13 residues. Trimming took off 1 base at V and 7 bases at J, with 12 bases between the two ends. Germline V gene sequence: CDR1 SGHNT, CDR2 YYREEE (reference sequence). The CDR3 protein is CASSLRSLGEQYF. CDR3 DNA: TGTGCCAGCAGCTTGAGGTCTTTGGGAGAGCAGTACTTC.

J is TRBJ2-2 and V is TRBV18, with TRBD2 matching over 8 bases. The germline gives CDR1 KGHSH, CDR2 LQKENI. The length of the CDR3 is 22 residues. Trimming removed 3 bases from V and 0 bases from J; junction bases left unmatched: 21. CDR3 DNA: TGTGCCAGCTCACCCATCCGATGGAGCGGGAGCCCCCAAGTCCCGAACACCGGGGAGCTGTTTTTT. Translated, it gives CASSPIRWSGSPQVPNTGELFF.

This clone was observed once. Within the sample, other DNA sequences also encode this same CDR3. Here the CDR3 reads CASSVTGGNYGYTF. CDR3 coding DNA: TGTGCCAGCAGCGTGACAGGGGGGAACTATGGCTACACCTTC. V usage is TRBV9 and J usage is TRBJ1-2; 9 bases align to TRBD1. V shed 2 bases and J 2 bases; nucleotides not matched to a gene: 1. Per germline, CDR1 SGDLS and CDR2 YYNGEE. The CDR3 spans 14 residues.

V and J are TRBV19 and TRBJ2-4; D possibly corresponds to TRBD1 (6 bases). CDR1 is LNHDA, CDR2 SQIVND, per germline (reference sequence). The CDR3 length is 15 residues. The V end lost 4 bases, the J end lost 0 bases, and 10 bases lay between the germline ends. The CDR3 sequence is CASSTQGRAKNIQYF. CDR3 nucleotides: TGTGCCAGTAGTACGCAGGGGAGAGCCAAAAACATTCAGTACTTC.

V gene TRBV6-5 combines with J gene TRBJ1-4; D is uncertain. Per the germline V gene, CDR1 is MNHEY and CDR2 is SVGAGI. V was cut by 0 bases and J by 8 bases, with 7 bases left in between. The CDR3 has 13 residues. CDR3 nucleotides: TGTGCCAGCAGTTACTCGTTATCAGAAAAACTGTTTTTT. Amino acid sequence: CASSYSLSEKLFF.

This clone was seen just once. The chain has TRBV5-1 and TRBJ2-3, with 8 bases that match TRBD1. V lost 3 bases, J lost 4 bases, and 7 bases stayed unmatched. This CDR3 region has 15 residues. Germline loops: CDR1 SGHRS, CDR2 YFSETQ. CDR3 in DNA: TGCGCCAGCAGCTCGCTGACAGGGGTAGCAGATACGCAGTATTTT. Translating gives CASSSLTGVADTQYF.

The chain links TRBV27 to TRBJ2-7; TRBD2 matches 14 bases. The germline gives CDR1 MNHEY, CDR2 SMNVEV (reference sequence). There are 17 residues in the CDR3. With V trimmed by 5 bases and J by 3 bases, 9 bases remained unmatched. The CDR3 DNA reads as TGTGCCAGCAGTAAGCCGGGACTAGCGGGAGTTCTCTACGAGCAGTACTTC. It is translated as CASSKPGLAGVLYEQYF.

The chain joins TRBV7-9 to TRBJ1-1; 9 bases align to TRBD1. CDR1 and CDR2 from the germline V gene are SEHNR and FQNEAQ (reference sequence). V lost 5 bases and J lost 6; bases outside the gene matches: 4. This CDR3 contains 13 residues. The CDR3 sequence: CASSSTGGPEAFF. The CDR3 region has the DNA TGTGCCAGCAGCAGCACAGGGGGCCCTGAAGCTTTCTTT.

Remarks on this clone: The identical CDR3 is also encoded by other nucleotide sequences in the sample. This rearrangement joins TRBV7-2 to TRBJ2-4; TRBD2 matches at 7 bases. V was clipped by 5 bases and J by 6 bases; unmatched bases: 4. CDR3 length: 13 amino acids. Germline assignment: CDR1 SGHTA and CDR2 FQGNSA. CDR3 bases: TGTGCCAGCAGCCTGGGGGGGAGAAACATTCAGTACTTC. This sequence encodes CASSLGGRNIQYF. The variable domain in full, completed from reference TRBV7-2 and TRBJ2-4, reads GAGVSQSPSNKVTEKGKDVELRCDPISGHTALYWYRQSLGQGLEFLIYFQGNSAPDKSGLPSDRFSAERTGGSVSTLTIQRTQQEDSAVYLCASSLGGRNIQYFGAGTRLSVL.

The V call is TRBV5-6, the J call TRBJ2-7; D unclear. Between the trimmed V and J ends, which lost 3 bases and 4 bases, there was a span of 14 bases. Germline CDR1 and CDR2: SGHDT and YYEEEE. The CDR3 sequence is 14 residues long. CDR3 coding DNA: TGTGCCAGCAGCTCCGGGTCTCTCGTTTACGAGCAGTACTTC. Translated, it gives CASSSGSLVYEQYF. Based on the CDR3 plus reference TRBV5-6 and TRBJ2-7, the full variable domain is DAGVTQSPTHLIKTRGQQVTLRCSPKSGHDTVSWYQQALGQGPQFIFQYYEEEERQRGNFPDRFSGHQFPNYSSELNVNALLLGDSALYLCASSSGSLVYEQYFGPGTRLTVT.

The chain combines TRBV5-6 with TRBJ1-1; D remains ambiguous. The CDR3 has 12 amino acids. CDR1 SGHDT and CDR2 YYEEEE come from the germline V gene. V lost 3 bases to trimming and J lost 3 bases, with 6 bases between them. Here the CDR3 reads CASSYMDTEAFF. CDR3 bases: TGTGCCAGCAGCTATATGGACACTGAAGCTTTCTTT.

In its sample, this clone was seen a few times. The chain links TRBV9 to TRBJ2-7, with a tentative D call TRBD2 (6 bases). V lost 0 bases to trimming and J lost 6 bases, with 10 bases between them. Germline CDR1 and CDR2: SGDLS and YYNGEE. This CDR3 region has 13 residues. Written as DNA, the CDR3 is TGTGCCAGCAGCGTAGAACTAGCTGGCGAGCAGTACTTC. Its protein product is CASSVELAGEQYF.

This clone was recorded once. This chain links TRBV27 with TRBJ2-7; D ambiguous. Germline CDR1 is MNHEY and CDR2 is SMNVEV (reference sequence). The V and J ends lost 5 bases and 4 bases respectively, with 33 bases between them. This CDR3 is 20 amino acids long. CDR3 in amino acids: CASSPRFPSFLSLLTYEQYF. The CDR3 DNA reads as TGTGCCAGCAGTCCCCGCTTCCCTAGTTTTCTGTCCCTACTTACTTACGAGCAGTACTTC.

V usage is TRBV6-6 and J usage is TRBJ2-1; 9 bases map to TRBD1. This CDR3 comprises 12 residues. Germline V gene sequence: CDR1 MNHNY, CDR2 SVGAGI (reference sequence). Trimming cost V 6 bases and J 12 bases; bases outside gene matches: 6. The CDR3, as DNA: TGTGCCAGCAGCCAGGACAGGGGAGGGCAGTTCTTC. Protein sequence: CASSQDRGGQFF.

CDR3 DNA: TGTGCCAGCAGTGGGGGGTTTGATACGCAGTATTTT. Translating gives CASSGGFDTQYF. V usage is TRBV7-2 and J usage is TRBJ2-3; the D gene is possibly TRBD2 (6 bases). The CDR3 runs 12 residues. Trimming stripped 6 bases from V and 6 bases from J, with 10 bases between. The germline CDR1 and CDR2 sequences are SGHTA and FQGNSA.

The V and J genes are TRBV21-1 and TRBJ1-5. TRBV21-1 is noted as a pseudogene. CDR3 length equals 16 residues. CDR3 region: CASSKMREGPNQPQHF. CDR3 in DNA: TGTGCCAGCAGCAAAATGAGGGAGGGTCCTAATCAGCCCCAGCATTTT.

The chain carries TRBV19 and TRBJ2-6; D is ambiguous. V lost 5 bases and J 0 bases, leaving 11 bases between the germline ends. This CDR3 is built from 16 residues. Germline V gene data show CDR1 as LNHDA and CDR2 as SQIVND (reference sequence). The CDR3 nucleotides read TGTGCCAGTAGTTACGGACGGTTCTCTGGGGCCAACGTCCTGACTTTC. Translated: CASSYGRFSGANVLTF.

This rearrangement joins TRBV7-8 to TRBJ1-3; D gene unclear. Per germline, CDR1 SGHVS and CDR2 FQNEAQ. The CDR3 length is 13 residues. Deletions cut 0 bases from V and 6 bases from J, with 6 bases between. The CDR3 is CASSLARLNTIYF. The CDR3 DNA reads as TGTGCCAGCAGCTTAGCCCGCTTAAACACCATATATTTT.

Comment on this clone: The sample holds other DNA sequences that translate to the same CDR3. The chain has TRBV9 and TRBJ1-2; TRBD1 matches 11 bases. This CDR3 spans 14 amino acids. CDR1 and CDR2 (germline): SGDLS, YYNGEE. The J segment lost 3 bases and the V segment lost 4 bases, leaving 2 bases of the junction unmatched. Here the CDR3 DNA reads TGTGCCAGCAGCAGGGACAGGGGGTACTATGGCTACACCTTC. Encoded protein: CASSRDRGYYGYTF.

The rearrangement links TRBV29-1 to TRBJ2-3; the match to TRBD1 covers 7 bases. In germline, CDR1 is SQVTM, CDR2 ANQGSEA. Germline trimming cut 5 bases from V and 0 bases from J; bases unmatched to any gene: 5. The CDR3 has 14 residues. The CDR3 nucleotides read TGCAGCGTTTGGACAGGTTTTAGCACAGATACGCAGTATTTT. Amino acid sequence: CSVWTGFSTDTQYF.

The gene calls are TRBV29-1 and TRBJ2-1; 10 nucleotides align to TRBD2. Germline CDR1 reads SQVTM; CDR2 reads ANQGSEA. CDR3 size: 15 residues. Trimming removed 3 bases from V and 10 bases from J; junction bases left unmatched: 12. The chain's CDR3 is CSVELASGRSGEQFF. The DNA of the CDR3 is TGCAGCGTTGAGCTGGCTAGCGGGAGAAGTGGCGAGCAGTTCTTC.

This chain joins TRBV19 and TRBJ2-1; unclear D gene. This CDR3 spans 15 amino acids. From germline, CDR1 is LNHDA and CDR2 SQIVND (reference sequence). The ends were cut back, 7 bases at V and 0 bases at J, with 13 bases in the middle. CDR3 amino acids: CASTRQTYSYNEQFF. In DNA form, the CDR3 reads TGTGCCAGTACTCGGCAGACATACTCCTACAATGAGCAGTTCTTC.

The chain is built from TRBV4-2 and TRBJ2-1; D gene uncertain. Germline values: CDR1 LGHNA, CDR2 YNFKEQ. There are 16 residues in the CDR3. Trimming cost V 0 bases and J 1 base, with 10 bases left between them. CDR3 nucleotide sequence: TGTGCCAGCAGCCAAGAGACTGGCATTTCCTACAATGAGCAGTTCTTC. This sequence encodes CASSQETGISYNEQFF.

This chain links TRBV28 with TRBJ1-1; D call uncertain. CDR1 is MDHEN, CDR2 SYDVKM, per germline. The V end was cut by 5 bases, the J end by 1 base, with 17 bases between. The CDR3 loop spans 16 amino acids. CDR3 in amino acids: CASSLTRRGGNTEAFF. The CDR3 DNA is TGTGCCAGCAGTCTCACGAGGCGAGGCGGGAACACTGAAGCTTTCTTT.